A selection of T cell receptor beta chains follows, all from one sample in a study of blood T cell repertoires in COVID-19. TCRdb's copy holds only in-frame clones and misses some; the assay was immunoSEQ multiplex PCR. The repertoire holds roughly 170,000 clones, with more than 85% as singletons. Sequenced: peripheral blood. The receptors derive from a man aged 35-49 years with active or convalescent COVID-19. The CDR3 runs from the conserved cysteine through the conserved F or W. A D gene is named only where the DNA matches it firmly. Clone sizes are given selectively: once, few, many, or a class where the clone is expanded.

j_call d_call clone_size v_call cdr3_aa cdr3_nt
TRBJ1-5 - - TRBV30 CAWSPVPNQPQHF TGTGCCTGGAGTCCGGTCCCGAATCAGCCCCAGCATTTT
TRBJ2-7 - - TRBV6-2/TRBV6-3 CASSYSNPGTGTHEQYF TGTGCCAGCAGTTACTCGAACCCCGGTACAGGGACCCACGAGCAGTACTTC
TRBJ1-6 TRBD1 - TRBV27 CASSLRPDRGQNSPLHF TGTGCCAGCAGTTTAAGACCGGACAGGGGTCAAAATTCACCCCTCCACTTT
TRBJ1-6 - - TRBV28 CASSLISAEGGSPLHF TGTGCCAGCAGTTTAATCTCGGCGGAGGGAGGATCACCCCTCCACTTT
TRBJ1-2 - - TRBV2 CASSDLAGHYGYTF TGTGCCAGCAGTGACCTGGCAGGCCACTATGGCTACACCTTC
TRBJ1-6 - - TRBV28 CASRGSSGVGSPLHF TGTGCCAGCAGGGGTTCGTCAGGGGTCGGTTCACCCCTCCACTTT
TRBJ1-4 TRBD1 few TRBV11-2 CASSLMAGQGREKLFF TGTGCCAGCAGCTTAATGGCGGGACAGGGCCGGGAAAAACTGTTTTTT
TRBJ1-5 - - TRBV3-1/TRBV3-2 CASSQVSGVHQPQHF TGTGCCAGCAGCCAAGTTTCAGGGGTCCATCAGCCCCAGCATTTT
TRBJ2-5 TRBD2 few TRBV7-3 CASSLTALAAPETQYF TGTGCCAGCAGCCTAACCGCCCTAGCGGCCCCCGAGACCCAGTACTTC
TRBJ2-1 - - TRBV6-1 CASSEVARSQFF TGTGCCAGCAGTGAAGTGGCTCGCTCGCAGTTCTTC
TRBJ1-1 - - TRBV30 CAWSAAGRLNTEAFF TGTGCCTGGAGTGCAGCAGGGAGGCTGAACACTGAAGCTTTCTTT
TRBJ1-2 - few TRBV18 CASSPSTGTPNYGYTF TGTGCCAGCTCTCCCTCGACCGGGACACCGAATTATGGCTACACCTTC
TRBJ2-3 - - TRBV24-1 CATSAPDSTDTQYF TGTGCCACCAGTGCTCCTGACAGTACGGATACGCAGTATTTT
TRBJ1-5 - - TRBV30 CAWNGGGGQPQHF TGTGCCTGGAATGGTGGGGGCGGGCAGCCCCAGCATTTT
TRBJ2-7 - - TRBV2 CASSDVGGAKQYF TGTGCCAGCAGTGATGTGGGGGGGGCCAAGCAGTACTTC